Given below is one TCR beta chain in context. Its antigen is as yet unknown. The germline V gene has CDR1 MGHRA and CDR2 YSYEKL. With V trimmed by 0 bases and J by 1 base, 4 bases remained unmatched. The CDR3 is 17 amino acids. The sample belongs to a study of cytomegalovirus exposure and HLA in healthy donors. For the study at large: An early release of data contained roughly 86 million unique TCRs, which came from HLA-typed donors.

PCR was performed using 60 Vbeta and 13 Jbeta primers. Profiling relied on immunoSEQ multiplex PCR, and the TCRdb table lists in-frame clones only, not all of them. Of just over 95,000 clones in the sample, around four fifths are singletons; the top ten hold about 4%. Study outcomes and limitations: A missense variant in DCLRE1C was later tied to TCR beta V- and J-gene trimming. The productive fraction for most TCR beta V segments was about 90% or about 30% in an earlier analysis. High sensitivity and specificity were reportedly achieved when the classifier diagnosed cytomegalovirus status.

The V call is TRBV4-1, the J call TRBJ1-5; 9 bases agree with TRBD1. The sequencing sample was made of PBMCs. The TCR originated in a woman aged 40 to 50 in good health and CMV-seropositive. The CDR3 nucleotides are TGCGCCAGCAGCCAAGAGGGGACAGGGAGGAGCAATCAGCCCCAGCATTTT. It codes for CASSQEGTGRSNQPQHF.